Below are 28 T cell receptor beta chains sequenced from a single sample in a study of blood T cells in healthy people across ages. Together with a sample-barcoded 5' primer, a J-beta primer mix was included in a second PCR lasting roughly 6 to 12 cycles. One entry per CDR3 protein, called by TCRdb with MiXCR from the 5' RACE reads. The table shows some 1.7 million distinct CDR3 sequences, with 25% to 30% occurring only once. The sequencing input was blood. The receptors were gathered from a woman between 25 and 40 years old in good health.

The chain uses TRBV2 and TRBJ1-1; D perhaps matches TRBD1 (5 bases). Germline assignment: CDR1 SNHLY and CDR2 FYNNEI. CDR3 length equals 16 residues. Trimming took off 6 bases at V and 4 bases at J, with 21 bases between the two ends. DNA of the CDR3: TGTGCCAGCAGGTCGGCCCTGGGCCCGGGGGGCACTGAAGCTTTCTTT. This encodes CASRSALGPGGTEAFF.

The CDR3 loop reads CASSSLRTLEQYF. CDR3 coding DNA: TGTGCCAGCAGTTCCCTCCGGACTCTAGAGCAGTACTTC. V gene TRBV6-2 or TRBV6-3 combines with J gene TRBJ2-4, with D possibly being TRBD2 (5 bases). The germline gives CDR1 MNHEY, CDR2 SVGEGT. The ends were cut back, 4 bases at V and 13 bases at J, with 17 bases in the middle. The CDR3 runs to 13 residues.

This clonotype has more than one count but fewer than ten. The chain uses TRBV2 and TRBJ2-5, with 7 bases aligning to TRBD1. The germline V gene encodes CDR1 SNHLY and CDR2 FYNNEI. The J segment lost 2 bases and the V segment lost 3 bases, leaving 3 bases of the junction unmatched. This CDR3 comprises 14 residues. In nucleotides, the CDR3 is TGTGCCAGCAGTGAGGGGGACAGTCAAGAGACCCAGTACTTC. Translating it yields CASSEGDSQETQYF.

This clonotype was counted ten times or more. The chain employs TRBV5-1 and TRBJ2-7; 8 bases agree with TRBD1. Germline V CDR1 and CDR2: SGHRS, YFSETQ. The CDR3 length is 14 residues. V was clipped by 4 bases and J by 7 bases; unmatched bases: 10. CDR3 sequence reads: CASSMGTGMGEQYF. CDR3 sequence (DNA): TGCGCCAGCAGCATGGGGACAGGAATGGGAGAGCAGTACTTC.

This clonotype was seen more than once but under ten times. V and J are TRBV7-9 and TRBJ2-1; 11 bases agree with TRBD2. CDR3 length equals 15 residues. With 4 bases clipped from V and 6 bases from J, the junction kept 5 bases outside the gene matches. The germline V gene has CDR1 SEHNR and CDR2 FQNEAQ (reference sequence). CDR3 sequence reads: CASSSLAGGTNEQFF. CDR3 coding DNA: TGTGCCAGCAGCTCCCTAGCGGGGGGTACCAATGAGCAGTTCTTC.

This clonotype was seen a few times. Given a much more abundant clone one base away, this may be a read error. This chain links TRBV7-9 with TRBJ2-1; 7 bases map to TRBD2. Germline values: CDR1 SEHNR, CDR2 FQNEAQ (reference sequence). The length of the CDR3 is 15 residues. V trimming: 0 bases; J trimming: 6 bases; junction bases outside the gene matches: 5. The CDR3 here is CASSLAIGRLNEQFF. CDR3 bases: TGTGCCAGCAGCTTAGCTATCGGGAGGCTCAATGAGCAGTTCTTC.

Notes on this clonotype: Germline and junction disagree at one end, which may indicate a read error. The rearrangement links TRBV5-1 to TRBJ2-3; a weak D match, TRBD1 (7 bases). Germline CDR1 reads SGHRS; CDR2 reads YFSETQ. This CDR3 contains 16 residues. CDR3 sequence (DNA): TGCGTCAGCAGCTCCCAGGGGGGCGAATTCACAGATACGCAGTATTTT. Its protein is CVSSSQGGEFTDTQYF.

The table lists this clonotype with many counts. The chain uses TRBV20-1 and TRBJ2-7; no clear D gene. The CDR3 is 14 residues long. Per germline, CDR1 DFQATT and CDR2 SNEGSKA (reference sequence). The ends were cut back, 3 bases at V and 0 bases at J, with 12 bases in the middle. CDR3 DNA sequence: TGCAGTGCTAGCAAAAAGGTGGCCTCCTACGAGCAGTACTTC. Its translation is CSASKKVASYEQYF.

This clonotype has just a few counts. The gene calls are TRBV12-3 or TRBV12-4 and TRBJ1-2; possible D gene TRBD1, 6 bases. The CDR3 loop spans 13 amino acids. Deletions cut 5 bases from V and 8 bases from J, with 15 bases between. CDR3 protein: CASSLVQGQGYTF. Here the CDR3 DNA reads TGTGCCAGCAGTCTTGTACAGGGACAAGGCTACACCTTC.

This rearrangement joins TRBV28 to TRBJ1-1, with D unclear. V lost 7 bases and J lost 0, with 15 bases in between. Germline V gene data show CDR1 as MDHEN and CDR2 as SYDVKM. The CDR3 runs to 15 residues. CDR3 coding DNA: TGTGCCAGCAAGTCAGTCGGCGATGTGAACACTGAAGCTTTCTTT. Encoded protein: CASKSVGDVNTEAFF.

The V gene is TRBV7-6, the J gene TRBJ1-2; no clear D. Germline V gene data show CDR1 as SGHVS and CDR2 as FNYEAQ. The CDR3 is 15 amino acids. Trimming removed 5 bases from V and 4 bases from J, with 17 bases in between. CDR3: CASSPPGGETYGYTF. The CDR3 DNA is TGTGCCAGCAGCCCCCCGGGTGGGGAGACCTATGGCTACACCTTC.

The chain carries TRBV7-2 and TRBJ1-1, with D uncertain. Germline CDR1 SGHTA, CDR2 FQGNSA. The CDR3 spans 15 residues. The V gene lost 1 base and the J gene lost 0 bases, with 9 bases spanning the gap. This CDR3 is CASSLVGRMNTEAFF. The CDR3 DNA is TGTGCCAGCAGCTTAGTCGGACGAATGAACACTGAAGCTTTCTTT.

This clonotype was recorded a few times. The chain recombines TRBV7-9 with TRBJ1-1, with D possibly being TRBD1 (5 bases). Germline V CDR1 and CDR2: SEHNR, FQNEAQ (reference sequence). The CDR3 has 13 amino acids. Deletions cut 6 bases from V and 4 bases from J, with 12 bases between. The CDR3 nucleotides read TGTGCCAGCAGACCCGGGGGTGGCACTGAAGCTTTCTTT. Translation gives CASRPGGGTEAFF.

This clonotype has at least ten counts. The chain carries TRBV12-3 or TRBV12-4 and TRBJ2-7, with 12 bases lining up with TRBD1. There are 16 residues in the CDR3. V lost 6 bases and J lost 6; bases outside the gene matches: 12. CDR3 DNA sequence: TGTGCCAGCAGGGTTCTACCGGGACAGGGGGCGTTCGAGCAGTACTTC. Protein sequence: CASRVLPGQGAFEQYF.

This clonotype was found a few times. V is TRBV10-3 and J is TRBJ2-3; 10 bases match TRBD1. This CDR3 spans 16 amino acids. Losses at the gene ends were 6 bases for V and 2 bases for J; bases not matched to a gene: 8. Germline CDR1 ENHRY, CDR2 SYGVKD. CDR3 residues: CAIRETTGGSTDTQYF. The DNA for the CDR3 is TGTGCCATCAGGGAGACGACAGGGGGCTCCACAGATACGCAGTATTTT.

The table lists this clonotype with a few counts. This chain connects TRBV5-4 to TRBJ2-3, with 8 bases matching TRBD2. V trimming: 4 bases; J trimming: 4 bases; junction bases outside the gene matches: 8. The germline CDR1 and CDR2 sequences are SGHNT and YYREEE (reference sequence). The CDR3 loop spans 15 amino acids. CDR3 DNA: TGTGCCAGCAGCCCGGGAGGGGGGAGCGCAGATACGCAGTATTTT. It encodes CASSPGGGSADTQYF.

In this sample, this clonotype turned up a few times. The chain has TRBV5-1 and TRBJ2-7; tentative D call: TRBD1 (5 bases). Between the trimmed V and J ends, which lost 6 bases and 2 bases, there was a span of 12 bases. The CDR3 spans 13 residues. CDR1 is SGHRS and CDR2 is YFSETQ in the germline V gene. CDR3 bases: TGCGCCAGCAACCCGGTGACAGCCTACGAGCAGTACTTC. This sequence encodes CASNPVTAYEQYF. Based on the CDR3 plus reference TRBV5-1 and TRBJ2-7, the full variable domain is KAGVTQTPRYLIKTRGQQVTLSCSPISGHRSVSWYQQTPGQGLQFLFEYFSETQRNKGNFPGRFSGRQFSNSRSEMNVSTLELGDSALYLCASNPVTAYEQYFGPGTRLTVT.

Ten or more counts support this clonotype. This chain links TRBV29-1 with TRBJ2-7; possibly TRBD1 or TRBD2 for D (5 bases each). The CDR3 is 12 residues long. The V and J ends lost 6 bases and 2 bases respectively, with 11 bases between them. Germline loops: CDR1 SQVTM, CDR2 ANQGSEA. CDR3 amino acids: CSVIEGPYEQYF. CDR3 DNA sequence: TGCAGCGTAATTGAGGGGCCCTACGAGCAGTACTTC.

A few counts support this clonotype. The gene calls are TRBV4-3 and TRBJ2-1; 8 nucleotides match TRBD2. CDR3 size: 16 residues. The ends lost 1 base at V and 10 bases at J; junction bases unmatched: 12. Germline V CDR1 and CDR2: LGHNA, YSLEER. The CDR3 spells CASSQGRIAGLGEQFF. The CDR3 nucleotides read TGCGCCAGCAGCCAAGGTAGAATAGCGGGGCTCGGGGAGCAGTTCTTC.

A few counts support this clonotype. The genes are TRBV10-3 and TRBJ2-1; D gene uncertain. The CDR3 spans 15 residues. Trimming pared 5 bases from V and 1 base from J, leaving 12 bases between. CDR1 and CDR2 (germline): ENHRY, SYGVKD. CDR3 region: CAISSGQGSYNEQFF. CDR3 DNA: TGTGCCATCAGTTCGGGCCAAGGGTCCTACAATGAGCAGTTCTTC.

This clonotype was detected ten times or more. The chain links TRBV7-9 to TRBJ2-4, with D perhaps matching TRBD1 (5 bases). The germline V and J ends were trimmed by 4 bases and 6 bases, with 19 bases remaining between them. The CDR3 is made up of 16 amino acids. Germline V gene sequence: CDR1 SEHNR, CDR2 FQNEAQ (reference sequence). In DNA form, the CDR3 reads TGTGCCAGCAGCTCAAGCCGACAGCTACTCGGAAACATTCAGTACTTC. Protein sequence: CASSSSRQLLGNIQYF.

This clonotype was observed a single time. One end of the junction varies from germline; a read error may be responsible. The V gene is TRBV20-1, the J gene TRBJ2-1; tentatively, D is TRBD1 (5 bases). The V gene's germline CDR1 is DFQATT and CDR2 SNEGSKA (reference sequence). CDR3 length: 18 amino acids. The CDR3 coding sequence is TGCAGTGCTAGAGTGGGGCAGGCCCCACCAAACACATACAATGGGCAGTTCTTC. Translation: CSARVGQAPPNTYNGQFF.

The V gene is TRBV18, the J gene TRBJ2-1; possible D gene TRBD2, 6 bases. The CDR3 has 15 residues. Trimming stripped 3 bases from V and 10 bases from J, with 19 bases between. Per germline, CDR1 KGHSH and CDR2 LQKENI. The CDR3 DNA sequence: TGTGCCAGCTCACCCGGTTTAGGGAGGCCCCTCGAGCAGTTCTTC. The encoded protein is CASSPGLGRPLEQFF.

The chain uses TRBV7-9 and TRBJ1-1, with TRBD1 as a possible D gene (6 bases). The CDR3 loop spans 13 amino acids. Germline V gene lookup returns CDR1 SEHNR and CDR2 FQNEAQ (reference sequence). V was clipped by 8 bases and J by 7 bases, with 17 bases between them. CDR3 nucleotide sequence: TGTGCCAGCGTACCGTCGGGGGGCGGTGAAGCTTTCTTT. Encoded protein: CASVPSGGGEAFF.

V and J are TRBV7-9 and TRBJ2-3; D possibly corresponds to TRBD2 (5 bases). Trimming took off 3 bases at V and 3 bases at J, with 19 bases between the two ends. Looked up from germline, CDR1 is SEHNR and CDR2 is FQNEAQ (reference sequence). This CDR3 has 17 residues. The CDR3 nucleotides are TGTGCCAGCAGCTTCCCATTGACCGCGACGGGGACAGATACGCAGTATTTT. Its translation: CASSFPLTATGTDTQYF.

This clonotype was found once. V is TRBV10-1 and J is TRBJ2-7; no clear D. The CDR3 totals 13 residues. The V gene's germline CDR1 is WNHNN and CDR2 SYGVQD (reference sequence). Trimming removed 3 bases from V and 5 bases from J, with 11 bases in between. The CDR3 sequence: CASSDNRVDEQYF. The CDR3 DNA sequence: TGCGCCAGCAGTGATAATAGGGTTGACGAGCAGTACTTC.

This clonotype showed up many times. This chain joins TRBV7-6 and TRBJ2-3, with 12 positions matching TRBD2. Germline V lookup: CDR1 SGHVS, CDR2 FNYEAQ. Trimming removed 5 bases from V and 0 bases from J; junction bases left unmatched: 3. The CDR3 is 16 amino acids. The CDR3 loop reads CASSRLAGVSTDTQYF. The CDR3 nucleotides read TGTGCCAGCAGCAGACTAGCGGGAGTCAGCACAGATACGCAGTATTTT.

This clonotype was observed a few times. This sequence joins TRBV20-1 and TRBJ1-2, with 11 bases lining up with TRBD1. The CDR3 runs 15 residues. The germline V gene has CDR1 DFQATT and CDR2 SNEGSKA (reference sequence). V was pared by 5 bases and J by 4 bases, with 9 bases of the junction left unmatched. The chain's CDR3 is CSADSGTGGAYGYTF. The CDR3 DNA reads as TGCAGTGCTGACTCCGGGACAGGGGGAGCCTATGGCTACACCTTC.